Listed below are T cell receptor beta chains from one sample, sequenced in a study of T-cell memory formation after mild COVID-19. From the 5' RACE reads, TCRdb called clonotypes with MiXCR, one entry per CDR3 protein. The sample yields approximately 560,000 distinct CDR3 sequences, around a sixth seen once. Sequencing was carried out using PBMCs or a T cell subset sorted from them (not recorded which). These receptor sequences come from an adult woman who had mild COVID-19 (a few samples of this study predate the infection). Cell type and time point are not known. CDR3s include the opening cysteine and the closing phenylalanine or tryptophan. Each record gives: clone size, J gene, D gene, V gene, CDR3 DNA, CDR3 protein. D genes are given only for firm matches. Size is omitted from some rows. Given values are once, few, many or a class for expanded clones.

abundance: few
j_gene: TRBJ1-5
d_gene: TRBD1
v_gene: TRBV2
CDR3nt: TGTGCCAGCAGTAGGGAACAGGGGAATCAGCCCCAGCATTTT
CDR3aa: CASSREQGNQPQHF

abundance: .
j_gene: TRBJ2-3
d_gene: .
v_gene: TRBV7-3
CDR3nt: TGTGCCAGCAGCTTAAGGGAAGGGATCGGCACAGATACGCAGTATTTT
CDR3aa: CASSLREGIGTDTQYF

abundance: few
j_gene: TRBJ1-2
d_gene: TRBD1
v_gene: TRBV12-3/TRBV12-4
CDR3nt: TGTGCCAGCAGTTCCGGGACAGGGGCGGATGGCTACACCTTC
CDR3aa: CASSSGTGADGYTF

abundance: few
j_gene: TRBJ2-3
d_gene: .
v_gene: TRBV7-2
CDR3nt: TGTGCCAGCAGCCGAGACCCCCAGAGATTCTCGACGTTAGATACGCAGTATTTT
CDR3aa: CASSRDPQRFSTLDTQYF

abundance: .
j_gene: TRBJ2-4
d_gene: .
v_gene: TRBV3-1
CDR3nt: TGTGCCAGCAGCCAAGAGTGGGCGGGAGCCAAAAACATTCAGTACTTC
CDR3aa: CASSQEWAGAKNIQYF

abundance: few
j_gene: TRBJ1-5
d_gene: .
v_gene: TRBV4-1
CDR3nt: TGCGCCAGCAGCCAGGGTTGGGATCAGCCCCAGCATTTT
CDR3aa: CASSQGWDQPQHF

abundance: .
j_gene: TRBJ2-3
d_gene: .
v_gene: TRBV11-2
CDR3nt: TGTGCCAGCAGCTTAAGGCTTTCGGCGGGACGCACAGATACGCAGTATTTT
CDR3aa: CASSLRLSAGRTDTQYF

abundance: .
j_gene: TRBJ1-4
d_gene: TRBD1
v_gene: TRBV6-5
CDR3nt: TGTGACGTAGCGAGGGACAGTAAAGAAAAACTGTTTTTT
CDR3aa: CDVARDSKEKLFF

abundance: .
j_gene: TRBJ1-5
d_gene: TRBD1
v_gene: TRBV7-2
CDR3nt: TGTGCCAGCAGCTTAGGACAGGGGAGCCATCAGCCCCAGCATTTT
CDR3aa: CASSLGQGSHQPQHF

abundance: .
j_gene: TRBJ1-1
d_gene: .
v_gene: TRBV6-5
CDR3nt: TGTGCCAGCAGCCTAGCGACATTTAACACTGAAGCTTTCTTT
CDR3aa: CASSLATFNTEAFF

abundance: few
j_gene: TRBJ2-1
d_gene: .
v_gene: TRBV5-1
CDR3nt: TGCGCCAGCAGGCTAGACCTACTGGGCTCCAATGAGCAGTTCTTC
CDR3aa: CASRLDLLGSNEQFF

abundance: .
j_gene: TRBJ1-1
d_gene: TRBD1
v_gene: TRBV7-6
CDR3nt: TGTGCCAGCAGCGCACGAAAATACAGGGGCGAGGGTGACACTGAAGCTTTCTTT
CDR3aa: CASSARKYRGEGDTEAFF

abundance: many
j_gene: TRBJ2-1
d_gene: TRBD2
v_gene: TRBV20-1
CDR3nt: TGCAGTGCTAGAGGCCTACTAGCGGGGGGGCCCTACAATGAGCAGTTCTTC
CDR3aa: CSARGLLAGGPYNEQFF

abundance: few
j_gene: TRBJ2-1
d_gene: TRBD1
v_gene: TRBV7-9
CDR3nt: TGTGCCAGCAGCCCCCGGGACAGACATAATGAGCAGTTCTTC
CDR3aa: CASSPRDRHNEQFF

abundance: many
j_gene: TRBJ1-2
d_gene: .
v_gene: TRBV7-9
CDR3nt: TGTGCCAGCAGCTTGGACCTAAATATCTATGGCTACACCTTC
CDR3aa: CASSLDLNIYGYTF

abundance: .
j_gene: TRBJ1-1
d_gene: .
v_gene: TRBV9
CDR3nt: TGTGCCAGCAGCGTAGAGGTAAAAACTGAAGCTTTCTTT
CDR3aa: CASSVEVKTEAFF

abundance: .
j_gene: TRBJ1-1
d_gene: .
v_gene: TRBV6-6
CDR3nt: TGTGCCAGCAGTCTACAAATCTTGGGGAACACTGAAGCTTTCTTT
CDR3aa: CASSLQILGNTEAFF

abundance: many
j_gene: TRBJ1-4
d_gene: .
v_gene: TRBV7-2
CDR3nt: TGTGCCAGCAGCTTAGACGGGAGGCCTGAAAAACTGTTTTTT
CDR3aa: CASSLDGRPEKLFF

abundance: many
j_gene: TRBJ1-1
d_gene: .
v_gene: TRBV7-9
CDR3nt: TGTGCCAGCAGCTTAGTTTACAAAACTGAAGCTTTCTTT
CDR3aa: CASSLVYKTEAFF

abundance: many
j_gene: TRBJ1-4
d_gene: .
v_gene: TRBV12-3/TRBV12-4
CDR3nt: TGTGCCAGCAGTTTAACAACCAATGAAAAACTGTTTTTT
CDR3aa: CASSLTTNEKLFF

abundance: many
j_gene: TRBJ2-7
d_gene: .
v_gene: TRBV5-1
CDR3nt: TGCGCCAGCAGCGTGTTGACAGGATATTCCTACGAGCAGTACTTC
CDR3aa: CASSVLTGYSYEQYF

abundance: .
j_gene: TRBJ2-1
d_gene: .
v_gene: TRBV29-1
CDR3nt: TGCAGCGTTGAAGGGGACGGTGAGCAGTTCTTC
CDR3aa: CSVEGDGEQFF

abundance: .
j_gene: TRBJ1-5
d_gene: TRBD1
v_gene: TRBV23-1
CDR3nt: TGCGCCAGCAGTCAATGGGGCCGGACAGGGAGGGATCAGCCCCAGCATTTT
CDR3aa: CASSQWGRTGRDQPQHF

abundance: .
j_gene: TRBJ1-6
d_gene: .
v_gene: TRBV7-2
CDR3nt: TGTGCCAGCAGCTTAGACAGGGAGCGACCCCTCCACTTT
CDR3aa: CASSLDRERPLHF

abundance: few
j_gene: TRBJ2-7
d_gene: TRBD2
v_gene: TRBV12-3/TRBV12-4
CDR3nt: TGTGCCAGCAGTACCTGGACTAGCGGGATCTCTAGCTCCTACGAGCAGTACTTC
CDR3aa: CASSTWTSGISSSYEQYF

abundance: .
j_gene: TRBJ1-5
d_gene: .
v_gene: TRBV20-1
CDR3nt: TGCAGTGCTAGGGAGGGGGGAGTATATGGCAATCAGCCCCAGCATTTT
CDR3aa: CSAREGGVYGNQPQHF

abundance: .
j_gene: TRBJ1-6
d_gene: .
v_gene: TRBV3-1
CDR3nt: TGTGCCAGCAGCCATGGGGGCGTCTATAATTCACCCCTCCACTTT
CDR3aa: CASSHGGVYNSPLHF

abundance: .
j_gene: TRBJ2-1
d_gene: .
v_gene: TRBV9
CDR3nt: TGTGCCAGCAGCGTAGCGGAGTGGGCCGCCAATGAGCAGTTCTTC
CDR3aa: CASSVAEWAANEQFF

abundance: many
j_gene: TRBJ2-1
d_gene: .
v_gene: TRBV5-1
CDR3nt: TGCGCCAGCAGCCCGGACCGAAGCTCCTACAATGAGCAGTTCTTC
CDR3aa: CASSPDRSSYNEQFF

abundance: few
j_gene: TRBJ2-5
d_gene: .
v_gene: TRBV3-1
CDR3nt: TGTGCCAGCAGCCGAGCGCTGGGGTCGACCCAGTACTTC
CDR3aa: CASSRALGSTQYF

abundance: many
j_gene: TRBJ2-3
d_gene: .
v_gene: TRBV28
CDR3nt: TGTGCCAGCAGTTTACCATCTAGGCTTACAGATACGCAGTATTTT
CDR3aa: CASSLPSRLTDTQYF

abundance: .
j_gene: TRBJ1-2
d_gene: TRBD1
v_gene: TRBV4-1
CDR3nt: TGCGCCAGCAGCCAAGATCGAGAAGGGGGCTACTATGGCTACACCTTC
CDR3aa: CASSQDREGGYYGYTF

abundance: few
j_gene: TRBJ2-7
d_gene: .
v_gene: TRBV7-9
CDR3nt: TGTGCCAGCAGCTTAGACTTTGGGGTACGGGCCGAGCAGTACTTC
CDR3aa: CASSLDFGVRAEQYF

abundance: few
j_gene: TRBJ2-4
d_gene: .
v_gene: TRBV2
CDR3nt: TGTGCCAGCGTTGGTAGCGAGGCCAAAAACATTCAGTACTTC
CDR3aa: CASVGSEAKNIQYF

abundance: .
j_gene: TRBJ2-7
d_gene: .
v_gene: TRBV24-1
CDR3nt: TGTGCCACCAACTCCGGCGGCGGGACCTACGAGCAGTACTTC
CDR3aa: CATNSGGGTYEQYF

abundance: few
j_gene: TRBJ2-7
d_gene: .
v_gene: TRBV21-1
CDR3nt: TGTGCCAGCAGCAAAAACTCGGGGGACTACGAGCAGTACTTC
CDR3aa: CASSKNSGDYEQYF

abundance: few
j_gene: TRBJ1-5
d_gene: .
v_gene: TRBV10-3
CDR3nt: TGTGCCATCACCAAAACAGGTGCGGGGAGTGGTAGGAGCAATCAGCCCCAGCATTTT
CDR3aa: CAITKTGAGSGRSNQPQHF

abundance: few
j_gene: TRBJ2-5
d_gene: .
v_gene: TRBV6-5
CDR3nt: TGTGCCAGCAGCCAATACCCGGGACGGACCCTACAAGAGACCCAGTACTTC
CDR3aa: CASSQYPGRTLQETQYF

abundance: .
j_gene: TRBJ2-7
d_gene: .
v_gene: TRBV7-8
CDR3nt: TGTGCCAGCGCTGCTGGGGCCTCCTACGAGCAGTACTTC
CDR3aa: CASAAGASYEQYF